Each of the 22 T cell receptor beta chains below was sequenced from the same sample in a study of blood T cell repertoires in COVID-19. Sequencing used immunoSEQ multiplex PCR; TCRdb keeps in-frame clones, though not all of them. The table shows approximately 350,000 clones, with around 90% occurring only once. Sequenced sample: peripheral blood. These receptor sequences come from a woman in her 30s with COVID-19, enrolled during active disease.

This clone was seen just once. This rearrangement joins TRBV10-3 to TRBJ2-1; 7 bases match TRBD2. From germline, CDR1 is ENHRY and CDR2 SYGVKD. With V trimmed by 6 bases and J by 4 bases, 12 bases remained unmatched. The CDR3 covers 16 residues. CDR3 nucleotides: TGTGCCATCAGGCCGGCCCGGGACTATCCTTACAATGAGCAGTTCTTC. It yields the protein CAIRPARDYPYNEQFF.

The chain carries TRBV19 and TRBJ1-5; 9 bases align to TRBD1. This CDR3 has 14 residues. Germline V gives CDR1 LNHDA, CDR2 SQIVND (reference sequence). The trim removed 3 bases at V and 6 bases at J, leaving 3 bases unmatched. The CDR3, as DNA: TGTGCCAGTAGTATTAGGGACAGGGTTCAGCCCCAGCATTTT. Its translation is CASSIRDRVQPQHF.

The chain is built from TRBV18 and TRBJ2-7; possibly TRBD2 for D (6 bases). V lost 2 bases to trimming and J lost 3 bases, with 14 bases between them. Germline CDR1 and CDR2: KGHSH and LQKENI. This CDR3 spans 15 amino acids. The CDR3 DNA reads TGTGCCAGCTCACCAGGTGGAGGGGCTAACTACGAGCAGTACGTC. This gives the protein CASSPGGGANYEQYV.

This chain links TRBV30 with TRBJ2-5; 10 nucleotides match TRBD2. CDR1 and CDR2 (germline): GTSNPN, SVGIG (reference sequence). Trimming at V came to 4 bases and at J to 3 bases, leaving 8 bases not matched to a gene. The CDR3 has 15 amino acids. The CDR3 DNA reads as TGTGCCTGGAATCCAGGGCTAGCGGGAGAAGAGACCCAGTACTTC. This gives the protein CAWNPGLAGEETQYF.

The chain combines TRBV10-1 with TRBJ1-5, with 7 bases matching TRBD1. The V gene's germline CDR1 is WNHNN and CDR2 SYGVQD (reference sequence). J lost 2 bases, V lost 4 bases, and 2 bases had no gene match. CDR3 length: 14 amino acids. DNA for the CDR3: TGCGCCAGCAGTGGTGGACAGGGCAATCAGCCCCAGCATTTT. This sequence encodes CASSGGQGNQPQHF.

The gene calls are TRBV27 and TRBJ2-3; 15 positions match TRBD2. The CDR3 extends over 18 amino acids. V trimming: 1 base; J trimming: 4 bases; junction bases outside the gene matches: 6. CDR1 and CDR2 from the germline V gene are MNHEY and SMNVEV (reference sequence). The CDR3 nucleotides are TGTGCCAGCAGTTTATGGGGACTAGCGGGGGGAAGGGCAGATACGCAGTATTTT. Protein: CASSLWGLAGGRADTQYF.

The count of this clone is one. This chain uses TRBV11-2 with TRBJ2-1; 7 nucleotides match TRBD2. The germline CDR1 and CDR2 sequences are SGHAT and FQNNGV. The V and J ends lost 4 bases and 6 bases, in that order; junction bases with no gene match: 12. The CDR3 has 16 residues. The CDR3 DNA reads TGTGCCAGCAGCTCCCTTTCCGGGAGGCGAATCAATGAGCAGTTCTTC. Its translation: CASSSLSGRRINEQFF.

This clone was seen a handful of times. The chain carries TRBV5-6 and TRBJ2-6; 7 bases are a match to TRBD1. The CDR3 is made up of 19 amino acids. The V gene end was trimmed by 0 bases and the J gene end by 0 bases; junction bases not matched to a gene: 9. Germline CDR1 and CDR2: SGHDT and YYEEEE. The CDR3 sequence is CASSLGGQASSSGANVLTF. CDR3 in DNA: TGTGCCAGCAGCTTGGGAGGACAGGCGTCTTCCTCTGGGGCCAACGTCCTGACTTTC.

The V call is TRBV5-4, the J call TRBJ2-5, with TRBD2 matching over 15 bases. The trim removed 4 bases at V and 3 bases at J, leaving 7 bases unmatched. The germline gives CDR1 SGHNT, CDR2 YYREEE (reference sequence). The CDR3 contains 17 residues. CDR3 sequence (DNA): TGTGCCAGCAGCCCGGGACTAGCGGGGGGTCACGAAGAGACCCAGTACTTC. Encoded protein: CASSPGLAGGHEETQYF.

CDR3 sequence: CASSIAGPGQPQHF. CDR3 nucleotides: TGTGCCAGTAGTATAGCTGGTCCGGGTCAGCCCCAGCATTTT. The chain employs TRBV19 and TRBJ1-5; no clear D. The germline CDR1 and CDR2 sequences are LNHDA and SQIVND (reference sequence). The CDR3 is 14 amino acids. V gave up 1 base and J gave up 6 bases, with 10 bases separating them.

This CDR3 reads CASSLDRGSGNEQFF. CDR3 coding DNA: TGTGCCAGCAGTTTGGACAGGGGAAGCGGCAATGAGCAGTTCTTC. The chain uses TRBV6-6 and TRBJ2-1; 9 nucleotides agree with TRBD1. Trimming at V came to 4 bases and at J to 6 bases, leaving 7 bases not matched to a gene. CDR1 is MNHNY and CDR2 is SVGAGI in the germline V gene (reference sequence). This CDR3 region has 15 residues.

J is TRBJ2-7 and V is TRBV19; 7 bases agree with TRBD1. Trimming removed 5 bases from V and 1 base from J; junction bases left unmatched: 2. Germline V CDR1 and CDR2: LNHDA, SQIVND (reference sequence). This CDR3 has 13 amino acids. The CDR3 sequence: CASSARGSYEQYV. The CDR3 nucleotides read TGTGCCAGTAGTGCCAGGGGGTCCTACGAGCAGTACGTC.

The rearrangement uses TRBV2 and TRBJ1-2; D remains unclear. In germline, CDR1 is SNHLY, CDR2 FYNNEI. The V end was cut by 6 bases, the J end by 1 base, with 9 bases between. The CDR3 runs to 13 residues. The CDR3 DNA reads TGTGCCAGCAGGGACGGGGTTAACTATGGCTACACCTTC. Translated, it gives CASRDGVNYGYTF. The full variable domain, its missing parts supplied by reference TRBV2 and TRBJ1-2, is EPEVTQTPSHQVTQMGQEVILRCVPISNHLYFYWYRQILGQKVEFLVSFYNNEISEKSEIFDDQFSVERPDGSNFTLKIRSTKLEDSAMYFCASRDGVNYGYTFGSGTRLTVV.

As DNA, the CDR3 is TGTGCCAGCAGCTTAGGGGGGGGCTTGCAAGCGTCCTATGGCTACACCTTC. Amino acid sequence: CASSLGGGLQASYGYTF. The rearrangement joins TRBV7-2 to TRBJ1-2; a weak D match, TRBD1 (6 bases). V lost 1 base, J lost 4 bases, and 19 bases lay in between. CDR3 size: 17 residues. Germline CDR1 and CDR2: SGHTA and FQGNSA.

The chain couples TRBV7-2 to TRBJ1-1; D gene unclear. CDR3 size: 16 residues. The V and J ends lost 6 bases and 0 bases respectively, with 17 bases between them. Germline lookup yields CDR1 SGHTA and CDR2 FQGNSA. The CDR3 bases are TGTGCCAGCAGGCTAAACCAGGCCGCGATGAACACTGAAGCTTTCTTT. Amino acids: CASRLNQAAMNTEAFF.

The rearrangement joins TRBV5-5 to TRBJ1-6; D remains unclear. V shed 0 bases and J shed 5 bases, with 9 bases lying between them. The CDR3 has 15 residues. Germline CDR1 and CDR2: SGHKS and YYEKEE (reference sequence). CDR3 region: CASSLAAANNSPLHF. CDR3 nucleotides: TGTGCCAGCAGCTTGGCGGCAGCGAATAATTCACCCCTCCACTTT.

J is TRBJ1-2 and V is TRBV2, with TRBD1 as a possible D gene (6 bases). V lost 6 bases and J lost 8, with 16 bases in between. Germline CDR1 SNHLY, CDR2 FYNNEI. There are 13 residues in the CDR3. CDR3 sequence: CASRPDRSEGYTF. The CDR3 nucleotides are TGTGCCAGCAGACCCGACAGGTCAGAAGGCTACACCTTC.

The chain carries TRBV6-2 or TRBV6-3 and TRBJ2-7; 10 bases map to TRBD1. The length of the CDR3 is 14 residues. Trimming cost V 2 bases and J 6 bases; bases outside gene matches: 4. Per germline, CDR1 MNHEY and CDR2 SVGEGT. The CDR3 loop is CASSYGDRGAEQYV. CDR3 nucleotide sequence: TGTGCCAGCAGTTACGGGGACAGGGGTGCCGAGCAGTACGTC.

The chain combines TRBV7-6 with TRBJ1-6; 9 nucleotides agree with TRBD1. The germline gives CDR1 SGHVS, CDR2 FNYEAQ. Trimming took 1 base from V and 9 from J; bases not matched to a gene: 4. The CDR3 is made up of 15 amino acids. The CDR3 bases are TGTGCCAGCAGCTTAGGGACAGGGGAGGGTTCACCCCTCCACTTT. It encodes CASSLGTGEGSPLHF.

This chain connects TRBV19 to TRBJ1-2; 9 bases fit TRBD1. With 9 bases clipped from V and 5 bases from J, the junction kept 10 bases outside the gene matches. Germline V gives CDR1 LNHDA, CDR2 SQIVND (reference sequence). The CDR3 totals 14 residues. CDR3 region: CASAKGQGGYGYTF. DNA for the CDR3: TGTGCCAGCGCAAAGGGACAGGGAGGGTATGGCTACACCTTC.

This clone was found once. Additional DNA sequences in this sample encode the identical CDR3. The V and J genes are TRBV5-1 and TRBJ1-3; D not certain. The germline V gene has CDR1 SGHRS and CDR2 YFSETQ. The CDR3 is 14 amino acids. V was shortened by 0 bases and J by 0 bases, with 4 bases between the two germline ends. This chain's CDR3 is CASSLGDSGNTIYF. DNA of the CDR3: TGCGCCAGCAGCTTGGGAGACTCTGGAAACACCATATATTTT.

V is TRBV5-1 and J is TRBJ2-7, with 7 positions matching TRBD1. The germline V gene encodes CDR1 SGHRS and CDR2 YFSETQ. V lost 3 bases and J lost 6; bases outside the gene matches: 9. This CDR3 spans 14 amino acids. For the CDR3, the DNA is TGCGCCAGCAGCTACCGGACAGGCGATCTCGAGCAGTACTTC. Amino acid sequence: CASSYRTGDLEQYF.